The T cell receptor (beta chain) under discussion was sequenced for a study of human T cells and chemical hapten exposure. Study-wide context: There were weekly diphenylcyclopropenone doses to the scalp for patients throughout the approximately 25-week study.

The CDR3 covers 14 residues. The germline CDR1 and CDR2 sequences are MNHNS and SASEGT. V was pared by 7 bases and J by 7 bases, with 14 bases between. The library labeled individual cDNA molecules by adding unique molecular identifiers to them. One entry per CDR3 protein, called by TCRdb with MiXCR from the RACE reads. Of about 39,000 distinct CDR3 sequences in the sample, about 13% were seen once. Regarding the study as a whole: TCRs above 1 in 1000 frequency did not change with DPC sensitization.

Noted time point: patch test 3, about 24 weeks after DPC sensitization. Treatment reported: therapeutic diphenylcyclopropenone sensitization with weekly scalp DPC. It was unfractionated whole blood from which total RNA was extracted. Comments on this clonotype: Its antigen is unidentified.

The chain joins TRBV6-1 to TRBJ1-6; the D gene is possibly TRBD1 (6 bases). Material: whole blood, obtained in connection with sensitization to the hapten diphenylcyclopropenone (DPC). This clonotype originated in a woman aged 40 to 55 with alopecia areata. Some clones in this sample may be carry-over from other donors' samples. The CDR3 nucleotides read TGTGCCAGCAACCAACAGGGTAGGAATTCACCCCTCCACTTT. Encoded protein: CASNQQGRNSPLHF.